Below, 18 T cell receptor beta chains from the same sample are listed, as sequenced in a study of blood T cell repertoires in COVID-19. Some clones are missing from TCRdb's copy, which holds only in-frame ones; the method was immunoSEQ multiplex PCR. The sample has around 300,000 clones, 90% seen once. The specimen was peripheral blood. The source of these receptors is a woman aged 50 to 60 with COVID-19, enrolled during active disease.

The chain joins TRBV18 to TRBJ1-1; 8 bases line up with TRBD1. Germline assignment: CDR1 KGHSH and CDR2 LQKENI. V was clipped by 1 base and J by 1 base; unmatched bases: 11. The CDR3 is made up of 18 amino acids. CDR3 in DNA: TGTGCCAGCTCACCACTGAATAGTGACAGGGGTAGGAACACTGAAGCTTTCTTT. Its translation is CASSPLNSDRGRNTEAFF.

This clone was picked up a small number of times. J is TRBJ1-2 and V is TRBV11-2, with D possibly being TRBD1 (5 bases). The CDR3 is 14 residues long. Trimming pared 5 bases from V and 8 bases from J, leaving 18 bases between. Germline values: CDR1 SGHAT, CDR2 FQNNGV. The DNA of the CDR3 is TGTGCCAGCAGCCGCAACCCGACAGACCGAGGCTACACCTTC. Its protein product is CASSRNPTDRGYTF.

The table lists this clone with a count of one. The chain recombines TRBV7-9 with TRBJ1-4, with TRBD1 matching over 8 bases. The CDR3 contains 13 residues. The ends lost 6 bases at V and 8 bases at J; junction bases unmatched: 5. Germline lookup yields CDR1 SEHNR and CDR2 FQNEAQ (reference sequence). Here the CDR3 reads CASRTGDHEKLFF. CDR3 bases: TGTGCCAGCAGGACAGGGGATCACGAAAAACTGTTTTTT.

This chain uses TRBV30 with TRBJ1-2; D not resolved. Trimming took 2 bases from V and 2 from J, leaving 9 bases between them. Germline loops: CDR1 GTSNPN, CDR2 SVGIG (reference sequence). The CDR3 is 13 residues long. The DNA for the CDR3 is TGTGCCTGGAGTCCACAGCCAAACTATGGCTACACCTTC. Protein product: CAWSPQPNYGYTF.

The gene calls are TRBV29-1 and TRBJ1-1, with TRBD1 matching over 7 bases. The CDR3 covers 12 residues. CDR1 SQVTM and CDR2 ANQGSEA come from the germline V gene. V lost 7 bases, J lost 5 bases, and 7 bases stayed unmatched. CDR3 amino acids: CSANRGETEAFF. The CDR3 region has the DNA TGCAGCGCTAACAGGGGTGAAACTGAAGCTTTCTTT.

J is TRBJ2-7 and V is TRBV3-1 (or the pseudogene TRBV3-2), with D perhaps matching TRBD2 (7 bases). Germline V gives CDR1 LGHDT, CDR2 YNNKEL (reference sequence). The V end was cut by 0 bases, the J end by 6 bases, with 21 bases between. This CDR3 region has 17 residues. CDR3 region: CASSQERFGRGGAEQYF. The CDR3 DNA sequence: TGTGCCAGCAGCCAAGAAAGGTTCGGGAGAGGGGGGGCCGAGCAGTACTTC.

The CDR3 reads CASSLNSRNTEAFF. CDR3 bases: TGCGCCAGCAGCTTGAACTCTCGGAACACTGAAGCTTTCTTT. The chain uses TRBV5-1 and TRBJ1-1; D ambiguous. The V gene lost 1 base and the J gene lost 1 base, with 8 bases spanning the gap. Looked up from germline, CDR1 is SGHRS and CDR2 is YFSETQ. This CDR3 has 14 amino acids.

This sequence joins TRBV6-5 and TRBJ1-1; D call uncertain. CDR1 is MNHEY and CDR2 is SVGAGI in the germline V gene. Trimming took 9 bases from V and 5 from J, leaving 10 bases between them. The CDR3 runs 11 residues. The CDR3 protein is CASREETEAFF. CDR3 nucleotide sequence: TGTGCCAGTAGGGAGGAAACTGAAGCTTTCTTT.

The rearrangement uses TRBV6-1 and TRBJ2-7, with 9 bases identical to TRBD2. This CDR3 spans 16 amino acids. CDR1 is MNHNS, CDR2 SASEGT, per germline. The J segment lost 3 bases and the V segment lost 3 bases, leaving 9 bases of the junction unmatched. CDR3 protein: CASSELSSGKRYEQYF. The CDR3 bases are TGTGCCAGCAGTGAGTTGTCTAGCGGGAAACGCTACGAGCAGTACTTC.

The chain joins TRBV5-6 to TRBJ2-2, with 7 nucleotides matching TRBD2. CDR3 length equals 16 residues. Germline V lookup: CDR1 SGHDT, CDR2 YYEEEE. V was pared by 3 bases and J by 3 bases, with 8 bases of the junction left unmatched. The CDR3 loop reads CASSYQLLADTGELFF. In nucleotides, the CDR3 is TGTGCCAGCAGCTATCAGTTGCTAGCGGACACCGGGGAGCTGTTTTTT.

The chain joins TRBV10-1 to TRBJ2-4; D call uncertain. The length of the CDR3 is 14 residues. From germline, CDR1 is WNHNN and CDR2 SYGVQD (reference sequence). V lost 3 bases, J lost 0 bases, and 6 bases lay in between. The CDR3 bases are TGCGCCAGCAGTGAAAATCTAGCCAAAAACATTCAGTACTTC. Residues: CASSENLAKNIQYF.

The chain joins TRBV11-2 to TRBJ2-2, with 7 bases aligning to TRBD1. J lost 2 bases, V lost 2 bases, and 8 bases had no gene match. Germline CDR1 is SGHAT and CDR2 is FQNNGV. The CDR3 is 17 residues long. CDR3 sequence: CASSLRRGQVNTGELFF. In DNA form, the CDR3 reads TGTGCCAGCAGCTTAAGGAGAGGACAGGTCAACACCGGGGAGCTGTTTTTT. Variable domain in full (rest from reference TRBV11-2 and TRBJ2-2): EAGVAQSPRYKIIEKRQSVAFWCNPISGHATLYWYQQILGQGPKLLIQFQNNGVVDDSQLPKDRFSAERLKGVDSTLKIQPAKLEDSAVYLCASSLRRGQVNTGELFFGEGSRLTVL.

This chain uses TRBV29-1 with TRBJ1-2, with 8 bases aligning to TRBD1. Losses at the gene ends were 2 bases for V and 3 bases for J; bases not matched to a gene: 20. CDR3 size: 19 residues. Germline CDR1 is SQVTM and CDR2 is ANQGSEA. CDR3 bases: TGCAGCGTTGAATTTCCGATAATAAAAACAGGGGGTGCAGACTATGGCTACACCTTC. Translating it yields CSVEFPIIKTGGADYGYTF.

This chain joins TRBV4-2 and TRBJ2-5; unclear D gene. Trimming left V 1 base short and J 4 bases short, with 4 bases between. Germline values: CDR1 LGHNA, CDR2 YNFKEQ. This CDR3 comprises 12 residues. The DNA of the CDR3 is TGTGCCAGCAGCCAAGCCCGAGAGACCCAGTACTTC. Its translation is CASSQARETQYF.

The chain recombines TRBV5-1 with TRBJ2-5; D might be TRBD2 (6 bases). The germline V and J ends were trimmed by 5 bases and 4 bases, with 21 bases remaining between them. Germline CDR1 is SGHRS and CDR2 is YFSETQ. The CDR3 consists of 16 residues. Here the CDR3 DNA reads TGCGCCAGCAGGGTATCCGGAGGGACGGGGACAGAGACCCAGTACTTC. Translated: CASRVSGGTGTETQYF.

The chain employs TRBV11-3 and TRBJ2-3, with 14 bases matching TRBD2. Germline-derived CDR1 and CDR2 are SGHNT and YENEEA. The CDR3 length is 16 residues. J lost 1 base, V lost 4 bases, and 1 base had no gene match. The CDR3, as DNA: TGTGCCAGCAGCTCGGGACTAGCGGGAGGCACAGATACGCAGTATTTT. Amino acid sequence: CASSSGLAGGTDTQYF. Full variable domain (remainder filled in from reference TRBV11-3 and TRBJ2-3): EAGVVQSPRYKIIEKKQPVAFWCNPISGHNTLYWYLQNLGQGPELLIRYENEEAVDDSQLPKDRFSAERLKGVDSTLKIQPAELGDSAVYLCASSSGLAGGTDTQYFGPGTRLTVL.

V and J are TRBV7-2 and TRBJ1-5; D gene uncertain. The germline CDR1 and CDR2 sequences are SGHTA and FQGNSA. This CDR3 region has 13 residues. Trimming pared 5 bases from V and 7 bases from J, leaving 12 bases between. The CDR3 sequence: CASSPRFRQPQHF. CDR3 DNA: TGTGCCAGCAGCCCCCGGTTTCGCCAGCCCCAGCATTTT.

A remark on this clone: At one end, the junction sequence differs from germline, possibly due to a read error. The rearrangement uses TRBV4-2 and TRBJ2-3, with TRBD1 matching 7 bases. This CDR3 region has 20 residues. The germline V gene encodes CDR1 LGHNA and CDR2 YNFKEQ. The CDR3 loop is CASSQGVSGWSRDSRDTQYF. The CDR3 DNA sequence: TGTGCCAGCAGCCAAGGAGTTTCCGGTTGGTCCCGGGACAGCAGAGATACGCAGTATTTT.